The 32 T cell receptor beta chains given below trace back to one sample, sequenced in a study of Ad26.COV2.S vaccination and SARS-CoV-2 variants (dated by TCRdb to about 2021). The method was the immunoSEQ multiplex PCR assay. The table comes from immuneACCESS by way of TCRdb, which keeps in-frame sequences with V and J called. Part of the clones is missing from these tables; in studies checked, under half for an unresolved V gene and the rest for unknown reasons. The sample table contains around 450,000 clones; only one count was recorded for 89% of them. Approximately 2.5% of the sample is held by the ten biggest clonotypes. Sample treatment or condition, as interpreted from the label and publication: around 19 received Ad26.COV2.S at low or high dose, single or two shots; five or six received placebo; per-sample allocation not given. For vaccine and placebo recipients, the sequenced repertoires came from samples collected on day 63 after the first injection.

The input for sequencing was peripheral blood, taken in a trial of Ad26.COV2.S vaccine versus placebo. These receptors originate from a person aged 18-65 years who received the Ad26.COV2.S COVID-19 vaccine or a placebo.

This clone was observed a few times. J is TRBJ2-2 and V is TRBV29-1; the D is unclear. Deletions cut 5 bases from V and 2 bases from J, with 15 bases between. The CDR3 totals 15 residues. Germline loops: CDR1 SQVTM, CDR2 ANQGSEA. The CDR3 here is CSVPLSRTNTGELFF. The CDR3 region has the DNA TGCAGCGTTCCATTAAGTAGAACCAACACCGGGGAGCTGTTTTTT.

This chain uses TRBV19 with TRBJ1-5; TRBD1 might be the D (5 bases). Germline CDR1 and CDR2: LNHDA and SQIVND (reference sequence). The CDR3 is made up of 16 amino acids. V lost 3 bases and J 0 bases, leaving 12 bases between the germline ends. The CDR3 reads CASSIQQAYSNQPQHF. The CDR3 DNA reads as TGTGCCAGTAGTATTCAACAGGCCTATAGCAATCAGCCCCAGCATTTT.

This clone appeared a single time. This sequence joins TRBV5-1 and TRBJ2-5, with 7 bases aligning to TRBD2. The CDR3 loop spans 14 amino acids. The germline V gene encodes CDR1 SGHRS and CDR2 YFSETQ. Germline trimming cut 0 bases from V and 3 bases from J; bases unmatched to any gene: 2. CDR3 DNA: TGCGCCAGCAGCTTGGGCGGGGGAGAAGAGACCCAGTACTTC. Protein product: CASSLGGGEETQYF.

The rearrangement links TRBV3-1 (or the pseudogene TRBV3-2) to TRBJ1-2; D is possibly TRBD1 (6 bases). Germline-derived CDR1 and CDR2 are LGHDT and YNNKEL (reference sequence). CDR3 length: 13 residues. V dropped 5 bases and J dropped 6 bases, with 13 bases sitting between them. CDR3 sequence: CASSTRTGNGYTF. CDR3 DNA sequence: TGTGCCAGCAGCACTAGAACAGGGAATGGCTACACCTTC.

The rearrangement links TRBV28 to TRBJ1-3, with D unclear. The CDR3 runs 14 residues. Trimming removed 7 bases from V and 0 bases from J, with 10 bases in between. Germline assignment: CDR1 MDHEN and CDR2 SYDVKM. CDR3 region: CASNTILSGNTIYF. In DNA form, the CDR3 reads TGTGCCAGCAATACAATTCTCTCTGGAAACACCATATATTTT. Looking up the rest from reference TRBV28 and TRBJ1-3 gives the full variable domain: DVKVTQSSRYLVKRTGEKVFLECVQDMDHENMFWYRQDPGLGLRLIYFSYDVKMKEKGDIPEGYSVSREKKERFSLILESASTNQTSMYLCASNTILSGNTIYFGEGSWLTVV.

The chain employs TRBV28 and TRBJ1-4, with TRBD1 as a possible D gene (6 bases). The CDR3 sequence is 14 residues long. V lost 6 bases to trimming and J lost 7 bases, with 15 bases between them. The germline V gene encodes CDR1 MDHEN and CDR2 SYDVKM. The CDR3 nucleotides are TGTGCCAGCAGCCTTTCGGGGGCTACTGAAAAACTGTTTTTT. Protein product: CASSLSGATEKLFF.

The chain joins TRBV6-6 to TRBJ2-6; D perhaps matches TRBD1 (5 bases). The CDR3 length is 15 residues. The V end lost 2 bases, the J end lost 7 bases, and 12 bases lay between the germline ends. Per germline, CDR1 MNHNY and CDR2 SVGAGI (reference sequence). CDR3 DNA: TGTGCCAGCAGTTACGGTCAGGGATTTGCCAACGTCCTGACTTTC. Translation gives CASSYGQGFANVLTF.

This clone was seen just once. This sequence joins TRBV23-1 and TRBJ2-3; possibly TRBD2 for D (6 bases). TRBV23-1 is an ORF; its function is uncertain. CDR3 length equals 16 residues. V was clipped by 4 bases and J by 0 bases, with 14 bases between them. The CDR3 sequence: CASSPTSGGSTDTQYF. The CDR3 nucleotides are TGCGCCAGCAGTCCAACCTCCGGGGGAAGCACAGATACGCAGTATTTT.

This chain joins TRBV4-1 and TRBJ2-1; weak D call: TRBD1 (7 bases). Trimming shortened V by 3 bases and J by 4 bases, and 13 bases separated the two germline ends. The V gene's germline CDR1 is MGHRA and CDR2 YSYEKL. CDR3 length equals 15 residues. CDR3 sequence: CASSHVAGGYNEQFF. In DNA form, the CDR3 reads TGCGCCAGCAGCCACGTGGCAGGGGGGTACAATGAGCAGTTCTTC.

This clone appeared a single time. The J gene is TRBJ2-1, the V gene TRBV7-3, with no clear D. The CDR3 has 17 residues. CDR1 and CDR2 from the germline V gene are SGHTA and FQGTGA. The V and J ends lost 3 bases and 2 bases respectively, with 17 bases between them. CDR3 in amino acids: CASSFQGGSATYNEQFF. The CDR3 nucleotides read TGTGCCAGCAGCTTTCAAGGTGGCTCTGCTACCTACAATGAGCAGTTCTTC.

On this clone: The germline gene is not matched at one end of the junction; a read error may be the cause. The rearrangement uses TRBV28 and TRBJ1-2; D not resolved. Germline lookup yields CDR1 MDHEN and CDR2 SYDVKM. This CDR3 is 13 amino acids long. Written as DNA, the CDR3 is TGTGCCAGCAGTTTGAACAAGGCAGATATTGAAAGCTTC. Translated: CASSLNKADIESF.

The gene calls are TRBV7-8 and TRBJ1-5, with D possibly TRBD1 on 5 matching bases. The V gene's germline CDR1 is SGHVS and CDR2 FQNEAQ. V lost 2 bases, J lost 9 bases, and 14 bases lay in between. This CDR3 contains 14 residues. The CDR3 is CASSLSFGGWPQHF. The CDR3 coding sequence is TGTGCCAGCAGCTTATCCTTTGGGGGATGGCCCCAGCATTTT.

This clone showed up just once. One end of the junction varies from germline; a read error may be responsible. V is TRBV12-3 or TRBV12-4 and J is TRBJ1-2, with 8 bases lining up with TRBD1. There are 12 residues in the CDR3. The chain's CDR3 is CASSLAGTGGYF. The CDR3 nucleotides are TGTGCCAGCAGTTTAGCCGGAACAGGGGGTTACTTC.

The V and J genes are TRBV7-2 and TRBJ1-5; 8 bases match TRBD1. Losses at the gene ends were 5 bases for V and 4 bases for J; bases not matched to a gene: 7. CDR1 and CDR2 (germline): SGHTA, FQGNSA. This CDR3 contains 15 residues. CDR3 residues: CASSPQGVINQPQHF. CDR3 DNA: TGTGCCAGCAGCCCACAGGGGGTAATAAATCAGCCCCAGCATTTT.

V usage is TRBV9 and J usage is TRBJ2-1; D gene uncertain. V shed 3 bases and J shed 4 bases, with 14 bases lying between them. Germline V CDR1 and CDR2: SGDLS, YYNGEE. The CDR3 is 15 amino acids. The CDR3 DNA reads as TGTGCCAGCAGCGCCCGAAGCCCGGGTTACAATGAGCAGTTCTTC. Translation gives CASSARSPGYNEQFF.

V is TRBV6-5 and J is TRBJ1-2; a possible D gene is TRBD1 (5 bases). The CDR3 loop spans 13 amino acids. CDR1 and CDR2 (germline): MNHEY, SVGAGI. V lost 2 bases and J 4 bases, leaving 8 bases between the germline ends. This chain's CDR3 is CASSYGGVYGYTF. CDR3 coding DNA: TGTGCCAGCAGTTACGGGGGGGTCTATGGCTACACCTTC.

The J gene is TRBJ1-2, the V gene TRBV11-2; D gene unclear. Trimming took off 3 bases at V and 6 bases at J, with 8 bases between the two ends. Germline CDR1 is SGHAT and CDR2 is FQNNGV. The CDR3 is 12 amino acids. CDR3 loop: CASSLFGDGYTF. The CDR3 nucleotides are TGTGCCAGCAGCTTGTTCGGGGATGGCTACACCTTC.

The J gene is TRBJ2-3, the V gene TRBV5-1, with D hard to call. Trimming took 7 bases from V and 0 from J, leaving 9 bases between them. The CDR3 runs to 13 residues. Germline V lookup: CDR1 SGHRS, CDR2 YFSETQ. The CDR3 is CASGRSSTDTQYF. The CDR3 coding sequence is TGCGCCAGCGGACGGTCTAGCACAGATACGCAGTATTTT.

This clone was found a few times. The V and J genes are TRBV10-3 and TRBJ1-4; unclear D gene. The germline V gene has CDR1 ENHRY and CDR2 SYGVKD. V was cut by 6 bases and J by 4 bases, with 12 bases left in between. This CDR3 contains 14 residues. The CDR3 region has the DNA TGTGCCATCAGACAAGGGCGGGATAATGAAAAACTGTTTTTT. It specifies CAIRQGRDNEKLFF.

The sample holds one count of this clone. The genes are TRBV3-1 (or the pseudogene TRBV3-2) and TRBJ1-3, with TRBD1 identical over 7 bases. Germline values: CDR1 LGHDT, CDR2 YNNKEL (reference sequence). There are 16 residues in the CDR3. V was pared by 4 bases and J by 1 base, with 7 bases of the junction left unmatched. The CDR3 loop is CASSPYRGRSGNTIYF. The CDR3, as DNA: TGTGCCAGCAGCCCATACAGGGGCCGATCTGGAAACACCATATATTTT.

This rearrangement joins TRBV7-9 to TRBJ2-3; no definite D call. Trimming removed 1 base at V and 3 bases at J, with 8 bases between. Germline V gene data show CDR1 as SEHNR and CDR2 as FQNEAQ (reference sequence). This CDR3 region has 14 residues. This CDR3 is CASSLGADTDTQYF. The CDR3 DNA reads TGTGCCAGCAGCTTAGGCGCGGATACAGATACGCAGTATTTT.

This sequence joins TRBV7-8 and TRBJ1-6; no firm D call. CDR1 is SGHVS, CDR2 FQNEAQ, per germline. The CDR3 loop spans 12 amino acids. The V and J ends lost 3 bases and 13 bases respectively, with 10 bases between them. The CDR3 region is CASSFLMGPLHF. The CDR3 DNA reads TGTGCCAGCAGCTTCCTAATGGGTCCCCTCCACTTT.

The chain combines TRBV7-9 with TRBJ2-1; 8 nucleotides line up with TRBD2. This CDR3 has 14 residues. After removal of 2 bases from V and 10 bases from J, the junction contained 7 bases not matched to a gene. Germline V lookup: CDR1 SEHNR, CDR2 FQNEAQ (reference sequence). CDR3 nucleotides: TGTGCCAGCAGCTTACGAGCGGGGGATGTCGAGCAGTTCTTC. This encodes CASSLRAGDVEQFF. The variable domain in full, completed from reference TRBV7-9 and TRBJ2-1, reads DTGVSQNPRHKITKRGQNVTFRCDPISEHNRLYWYRQTLGQGPEFLTYFQNEAQLEKSRLLSDRFSAERPKGSFSTLEIQRTEQGDSAMYLCASSLRAGDVEQFFGPGTRLTVL.

This clone was observed a single time. DNA of the CDR3: TGCGCCAGCAGCTTGGGGCAGCGTTCGGGCAATCAGCCCCAGCATTTT. This sequence encodes CASSLGQRSGNQPQHF. The chain combines TRBV5-1 with TRBJ1-5; unclear D gene. Trimming took off 0 bases at V and 2 bases at J, with 12 bases between the two ends. The germline gives CDR1 SGHRS, CDR2 YFSETQ. The CDR3 sequence is 16 residues long.

This chain joins TRBV19 and TRBJ1-2; D possibly corresponds to TRBD1 (6 bases). Per germline, CDR1 LNHDA and CDR2 SQIVND (reference sequence). Trimming removed 8 bases from V and 0 bases from J, with 16 bases in between. The CDR3 has 15 residues. The DNA of the CDR3 is TGTGCCAGTTCAACCGGGCCAGGGGCTAACTATGGCTACACCTTC. Its protein product is CASSTGPGANYGYTF.

The genes are TRBV6-2 or TRBV6-3 and TRBJ1-4; D unclear. Per the germline V gene, CDR1 is MNHEY and CDR2 is SVGEGT. V was pared by 3 bases and J by 8 bases, with 4 bases between. This CDR3 is 11 amino acids long. The CDR3 sequence is CASSYGEKLFF. The CDR3 nucleotides are TGTGCCAGCAGTTATGGCGAAAAACTGTTTTTT.

The chain couples TRBV20-1 to TRBJ2-1; TRBD1 agrees at 7 bases. Trimming cost V 3 bases and J 1 base; bases outside gene matches: 24. The CDR3 is 21 amino acids. In germline, CDR1 is DFQATT, CDR2 SNEGSKA (reference sequence). The CDR3 here is CSASPQGVRLALRHSYNEQFF. The CDR3 nucleotides read TGCAGTGCTAGTCCCCAGGGGGTCCGGCTAGCCCTGAGGCATTCCTACAATGAGCAGTTCTTC.

The chain carries TRBV7-2 and TRBJ2-5; D is possibly TRBD1 (6 bases). Germline assignment: CDR1 SGHTA and CDR2 FQGNSA. The CDR3 is made up of 14 amino acids. Trimming stripped 4 bases from V and 5 bases from J, with 14 bases between. This chain's CDR3 is CASSSAGTRETQYF. The CDR3 region has the DNA TGTGCCAGCAGCTCTGCCGGGACAAGGGAGACCCAGTACTTC.

The sample holds a few counts of this clone. The rearrangement joins TRBV5-1 to TRBJ2-7; TRBD2 matches at 9 bases. Germline lookup yields CDR1 SGHRS and CDR2 YFSETQ. The CDR3 consists of 16 residues. V was clipped by 2 bases and J by 4 bases; unmatched bases: 10. The CDR3 bases are TGCGCCAGCAGCTTAGGCGCAGCGGGAGGATTGTACGAGCAGTACGTC. Translation: CASSLGAAGGLYEQYV.

The chain joins TRBV15 to TRBJ2-1; D possibly corresponds to TRBD2 (5 bases). V gave up 0 bases and J gave up 9 bases, with 6 bases separating them. This CDR3 is 12 amino acids long. CDR1 is LNHNV and CDR2 is YYDKDF in the germline V gene (reference sequence). The CDR3 nucleotides are TGTGCCACCAGCAGAGACGGGGTTGAGCAGTTCTTC. This translates into CATSRDGVEQFF. Together with reference TRBV15 and TRBJ2-1, the CDR3 gives the full variable domain: DAMVIQNPRYQVTQFGKPVTLSCSQTLNHNVMYWYQQKSSQAPKLLFHYYDKDFNNEADTPDNFQSRRPNTSFCFLDIRSPGLGDTAMYLCATSRDGVEQFFGPGTRLTVL.

This chain joins TRBV27 and TRBJ2-3; D might be TRBD2 (6 bases). The V end was cut by 3 bases, the J end by 3 bases, with 13 bases between. CDR3 length: 15 amino acids. CDR1 is MNHEY, CDR2 SMNVEV, per germline (reference sequence). The CDR3: CASSLVGGATDTQYF. In nucleotides, the CDR3 is TGTGCCAGCAGTTTGGTGGGGGGAGCGACAGATACGCAGTATTTT.

The V call is TRBV2, the J call TRBJ1-5; D remains unclear. This CDR3 has 12 residues. Between the trimmed V and J ends, which lost 8 bases and 2 bases, there was a span of 7 bases. Germline assignment: CDR1 SNHLY and CDR2 FYNNEI. CDR3 loop: CASHGGNQPQHF. Written as DNA, the CDR3 is TGTGCCAGCCACGGGGGCAATCAGCCCCAGCATTTT.